This T cell receptor beta chain comes out of a study of PD-1 blockade in classical Hodgkin lymphoma. Study-wide points: Relapsed/refractory patients reportedly had lower baseline diversity than newly diagnosed patients.

Time point reported: newly diagnosed, previously untreated cHL patient sample. Investigators isolated CD4+ T cells from thawed PBMCs through magnetic negative selection. Of note for this clone: What it recognizes is unknown.

CDR3 length equals 15 residues. Germline V gene data show CDR1 as SGDLS and CDR2 as YYNGEE. The J segment lost 6 bases and the V segment lost 4 bases, leaving 7 bases of the junction unmatched. The table came from immunoSEQ multiplex PCR; TCRdb's copy has only in-frame clones and leaves some out. Of fewer than 40,000 clones listed, around 89% are singletons. What was sequenced was CD4+ T cells from blood. V usage is TRBV9 and J usage is TRBJ2-3; 11 bases map to TRBD1. This TCR was sampled from a human donor with classical Hodgkin lymphoma. CDR3 in amino acids: CASSRGQGAQDTQYF. DNA for the CDR3: TGTGCCAGCAGCCGAGGACAGGGGGCGCAGGATACGCAGTATTTT.